These 8 T cell receptor beta chains share one sample of origin, sequenced in a study of PD-1 blockade in classical Hodgkin lymphoma. Time point meaning: cycle 4 day 1 (C4D1), after 6 weeks of nivolumab. Every single patient, without exception, relapsed after autologous stem cell transplantation, and brentuximab vedotin exposure varied. Generated by immunoSEQ multiplex PCR, the TCRdb table keeps only in-frame clones and is missing some. Seen here are about 47,000 clones, roughly 80% observed once, and the top ten hold over 15%. This specimen was peripheral blood mononuclear cells (PBMCs), taken before the fourth cycle of nivolumab. These receptors were obtained from a human donor with classical Hodgkin lymphoma.

The gene calls are TRBV2 and TRBJ2-7; perhaps TRBD1 as D (6 bases). The V gene's germline CDR1 is SNHLY and CDR2 FYNNEI. Trimming took 8 bases from V and 5 from J, leaving 10 bases between them. This CDR3 has 11 residues. Here the CDR3 reads CASEGDHEQYF. In DNA, the CDR3 is TGTGCCAGCGAGGGGGATCACGAGCAGTACTTC.

The chain carries TRBV7-9 and TRBJ1-4, with no clear D. The germline V and J ends were trimmed by 2 bases and 6 bases, with 13 bases remaining between them. The CDR3 is made up of 15 amino acids. CDR1 is SEHNR and CDR2 is FQNEAQ in the germline V gene (reference sequence). The CDR3, as DNA: TGTGCCAGCAGCTTAATCCACTTCTCGGATGAAAAACTGTTTTTT. Translating gives CASSLIHFSDEKLFF.

The V and J genes are TRBV11-1 and TRBJ1-1; 9 bases line up with TRBD1. The length of the CDR3 is 14 residues. CDR1 and CDR2 from the germline V gene are SGHAT and FQDESV (reference sequence). J gave up 5 bases and V 5 bases, and 6 bases lay outside the gene matches. The CDR3 region is CASSLGQGRTEAFF. The CDR3 nucleotides are TGTGCCAGCAGCCTCGGACAGGGGAGGACTGAAGCTTTCTTT.

The chain couples TRBV9 to TRBJ2-3, with 11 bases that match TRBD2. From germline, CDR1 is SGDLS and CDR2 YYNGEE. The junction had 6 bases not matched to a gene; V was cut back by 0 bases and J by 6 bases. There are 16 residues in the CDR3. The CDR3 bases are TGTGCCAGCAGCGTAGGACTAGCGGGGAGGAGGGATACGCAGTATTTT. It codes for CASSVGLAGRRDTQYF.

The chain has TRBV6-5 and TRBJ1-2, with a tentative D call TRBD1 (6 bases). Looked up from germline, CDR1 is MNHEY and CDR2 is SVGAGI. V lost 5 bases, J lost 1 base, and 14 bases lay in between. CDR3 length: 15 residues. CDR3 bases: TGTGCCAGCAGTCGCCGGACAGATCGTAACTATGGCTACACCTTC. Amino acids: CASSRRTDRNYGYTF.

V is TRBV20-1 and J is TRBJ2-4, with 7 bases identical to TRBD2. Near its end, the DNA agrees better with TRBJ2-5, so the J call may be wrong. This CDR3 contains 11 residues. In germline, CDR1 is DFQATT, CDR2 SNEGSKA (reference sequence). CDR3 in amino acids: CSAVLAATQYF. The CDR3 nucleotides are TGCAGTGCTGTTCTAGCGGCGACCCAGTACTTC.

V and J are TRBV5-5 and TRBJ2-7, with D unresolved. The germline V and J ends were trimmed by 3 bases and 1 base, with 8 bases remaining between them. This CDR3 is 13 amino acids long. The germline V gene has CDR1 SGHKS and CDR2 YYEKEE (reference sequence). In DNA form, the CDR3 reads TGTGCCAGCAGCTCCGCGGTTTCCTACGAGCAGTACTTC. This gives the protein CASSSAVSYEQYF.

As concerns this clone: One end of the junction is discordant with germline, which a read error may explain. The gene calls are TRBV19 and TRBJ2-2, with a possible D match to TRBD2 (7 bases). Germline V gene lookup returns CDR1 LNHDA and CDR2 SQIVND (reference sequence). CDR3 length equals 15 residues. CDR3: CASRSAGASTEELFF. CDR3 coding DNA: TGTGCCAGTAGGTCGGCGGGGGCCAGCACCGAGGAGCTGTTTTTT.